This T cell receptor (beta chain) derives from a study of cytomegalovirus exposure and HLA in healthy donors. Findings of the study overall: The classifier reportedly diagnosed cytomegalovirus status with high sensitivity and specificity.

In nominal health when sampled, donors likely had unrecorded immune exposures nonetheless. For this clone: As yet, its antigen is unknown.

60 Vbeta and 13 Jbeta primers were used in PCR. Data came from immunoSEQ multiplex PCR; TCRdb stores just in-frame clones and leaves some out. The table lists approximately 150,000 clones, over 60% of them singletons. V was cut by 1 base and J by 4 bases, with 16 bases left in between. CDR1 is SEHNR, CDR2 FQNEAQ, per germline (reference sequence). This CDR3 has 16 amino acids. V usage is TRBV7-9 and J usage is TRBJ1-2; TRBD1 is a possible D gene (5 bases). The sequence was collected from a woman younger than 35 in good health and CMV-seronegative. Sequencing was performed on PBMCs. CDR3 bases: TGTGCCAGCAGCTTAGGACAGCCAGCGTCCCTCTATGGCTACACCTTC. Translating gives CASSLGQPASLYGYTF.